This is a list of T cell receptor beta chains from one sample in a study of blood T cells in healthy people across ages. MiXCR, applied by TCRdb to the 5' RACE reads, yields one record per CDR3 protein. Of 550,000 to 700,000 distinct CDR3 sequences in the sample, roughly 29% were seen once. Material for sequencing was blood. These receptors originate from a woman in her 70s in good health. The CDR3 runs from the conserved cysteine through the conserved F or W. D genes are given only for firm matches. Clone size is shown for a subset of rows, as once, few, many or a class of expanded clone.

d_call | j_call | v_call | clone_size | cdr3_nt | cdr3_aa
TRBD1 | TRBJ2-5 | TRBV9 | few | TGTGCCAGCAGCGCCACCATGACAGGGAGTTTGGAGACCCAGTACTTC | CASSATMTGSLETQYF
TRBD1 | TRBJ1-4 | TRBV24-1 | few | TGTGCCACCAGTGACTCCGGGACAGGGAATGAAAAGCTGTTTTTT | CATSDSGTGNEKLFF
. | TRBJ2-5 | TRBV18 | many | TGTGCCAGCTCACCACTGCCCGGTTTTGAGCATGAGACCCAGTACTTC | CASSPLPGFEHETQYF
TRBD2 | TRBJ2-3 | TRBV14 | once | TGTGCCAGCAGCCAAGACCTGGCGGGAGGGCCCTCAGATACGCAGTATTTT | CASSQDLAGGPSDTQYF
TRBD2 | TRBJ2-5 | TRBV20-1 | few | TGCAGTGCTGGGGGACTACCACGGGAGACCCAGTACTTC | CSAGGLPRETQYF
. | TRBJ1-6 | TRBV4-3 | once | TGCGCCAGCAGCCAAGATAATGAGGTATCCTATAATTCACCCCTCCACTTT | CASSQDNEVSYNSPLHF
TRBD1 | TRBJ1-5 | TRBV12-5 | . | TGTGCTAGTGGTTGGTGGACCCCGACAGGGGATGGGACCACTAGCACCAATCAGCCCCAGCATTTT | CASGWWTPTGDGTTSTNQPQHF
. | TRBJ2-5 | TRBV20-1 | . | TGCAGCGCTGGGGGGTCCAAGACCCAGTACTTC | CSAGGSKTQYF
. | TRBJ1-4 | TRBV7-9 | few | TGTGCCAGCAGCCCTCTGGGGGAAAAACTGTTTTTT | CASSPLGEKLFF
TRBD1 | TRBJ2-7 | TRBV5-1 | few | TGCGCCAGCAGCTTGGAAGGGGACAGGGCATACGAGCAGTACTTC | CASSLEGDRAYEQYF
. | TRBJ2-3 | TRBV21-1 | few | TGTGCCAGCAGGATACAGTCGGACTCCAGCACAGATACGCAGTATTTT | CASRIQSDSSTDTQYF
. | TRBJ2-2 | TRBV5-1 | . | TGCGCCAGCAGCCCGAGATTCGGGCTCGCTCTCACCGGGGAGCTGTTTTTT | CASSPRFGLALTGELFF
. | TRBJ1-4 | TRBV10-3 | many | TGTGCCATCCGACAGGCTGGGAAGGAAAAACTGTTTTTT | CAIRQAGKEKLFF
. | TRBJ2-7 | TRBV6-5 | . | TGTGCCAGCAGCCCCCAGGCAAGAAGCTCCTACGAGCAGTACTTC | CASSPQARSSYEQYF
. | TRBJ2-1 | TRBV29-1 | . | TGCAGCGTTGGGACCCGGAATGAGCAGTTCTTC | CSVGTRNEQFF
. | TRBJ2-2 | TRBV11-3 | few | TGTGCCAGCAGCTTAATTAACACCGGGGAGCTGTTTTTT | CASSLINTGELFF
. | TRBJ1-2 | TRBV5-6 | . | TGTGCCAGCAGCTTCGCACCGGAAAGGGATGGCTACACCTTC | CASSFAPERDGYTF
TRBD1 | TRBJ2-7 | TRBV29-1 | . | TGCAGCGTTGAAGGCGCCCGGGACAGATCCTACGAGCAGTACTTC | CSVEGARDRSYEQYF
. | TRBJ2-5 | TRBV7-7 | . | TGTGCTAGCAGCTTGGGGGGGGCCGGCCAAGAGACCCAGTACTTC | CASSLGGAGQETQYF
TRBD2 | TRBJ2-2 | TRBV9 | . | TGTGCCAGCAGCGTAGACCCGGGGGGACTAGAGGCCGGGGAGCTGTTTTTT | CASSVDPGGLEAGELFF
TRBD1 | TRBJ1-4 | TRBV29-1 | . | TGCAGCGTACAACGACAGGGTTCTAATGAAAAACTGTTTTTT | CSVQRQGSNEKLFF
. | TRBJ1-6 | TRBV7-2 | few | TGTGCCAGCAGCTTAGATGTAGGGACGGGGCCACCCCTCCACTTT | CASSLDVGTGPPLHF
. | TRBJ2-5 | TRBV10-3 | . | TGTGCCATCACGGAAGGGGCGGAGGAGCAGTACTTC | CAITEGAEEQYF
. | TRBJ2-1 | TRBV25-1 | . | TGTGCCAGCAGCCCTAGTCCTGTAGGGAATGAGCAGTTCTTC | CASSPSPVGNEQFF
. | TRBJ1-1 | TRBV5-1 | . | TGCGCCAGCAGCTTAGGACAAGACTCTGAAGCTTTCTTT | CASSLGQDSEAFF
TRBD2 | TRBJ2-2 | TRBV20-1 | many | TGCAGTGCTAGACCGAAGGGCGGGGGAACGAGGACCGGGGAGCTGTTTTTT | CSARPKGGGTRTGELFF
. | TRBJ1-2 | TRBV6-1 | few | TGTGCCAGCAGATCGGTCCCGCATGGCTACACCTTC | CASRSVPHGYTF
. | TRBJ2-1 | TRBV7-9 | few | TGTGCCAGCAGGATAGGTGGGGCCTTCGACAATGAGCAGTTCTTC | CASRIGGAFDNEQFF
. | TRBJ2-1 | TRBV13 | many | TGTGCCAGCAGCTTAGGAGTCCTCTCCTACAATGAGCAGTTCTTC | CASSLGVLSYNEQFF
TRBD1 | TRBJ2-3 | TRBV5-1 | . | TGCGCCAGCAGTCCGACAGGGCAGACGGCAGATACGCAGTATTTT | CASSPTGQTADTQYF
. | TRBJ2-3 | TRBV2 | . | TGCGCCAGCAGTGAAGCGCGCCTGTTAGATACGCAGTATTTT | CASSEARLLDTQYF
TRBD2 | TRBJ2-5 | TRBV6-2/TRBV6-3 | . | TGTGCCACCGGGACTAGCGGGGAGACCCAGTACTTC | CATGTSGETQYF
. | TRBJ2-4 | TRBV7-2 | many | TGTGCCAGCAGCTTAGTTTTCGAAGCCAAAAACATTCAGTACTTC | CASSLVFEAKNIQYF
. | TRBJ2-7 | TRBV7-2 | few | TGTGCCAGCAGCACGGGTCTTACGGGCGAGCAGTACTTC | CASSTGLTGEQYF
. | TRBJ1-1 | TRBV20-1 | . | TGCAGTGCTAGGGTGGATGCGGAAGCTTTCTTT | CSARVDAEAFF
. | TRBJ2-3 | TRBV2 | few | TGTGCCAGCAGGAAGTCCCTAATACAGTCAGATACGCAGTATTTT | CASRKSLIQSDTQYF
. | TRBJ2-7 | TRBV20-1 | few | TGCAGTGCTAGAATAAAAAAAGGGATAACAATCTACGAGCAGTACTTC | CSARIKKGITIYEQYF
TRBD2 | TRBJ2-1 | TRBV9 | few | TGTGCCAGCAGCGTGAGACTAGCGGGGATAAACGAGCAGTTCTTC | CASSVRLAGINEQFF
. | TRBJ1-2 | TRBV6-2/TRBV6-3 | . | TGTGCCAGCAGTGACAGCGTTTATAACTATGGCTACACCTTC | CASSDSVYNYGYTF
. | TRBJ1-5 | TRBV4-1 | few | TGCGCCAGCAGTCAAGGGGTTCCTCGCGGAATTCGGCAGCCCCAGCATTTT | CASSQGVPRGIRQPQHF
TRBD2 | TRBJ2-1 | TRBV12-5 | . | TGTGCTAGTGGTTTGGACCCCCGACTAGCGGGATTATACAATGAGCAGTTCTTC | CASGLDPRLAGLYNEQFF
. | TRBJ1-5 | TRBV19 | . | TGTGCCAGTAGGACCCGAGACAGCAGCAATCAGCCCCAGCATTTT | CASRTRDSSNQPQHF
TRBD1 | TRBJ1-2 | TRBV29-1 | . | TGCAGCGCCTCGACAGGGACTAACTATGGCTACACCTTC | CSASTGTNYGYTF
. | TRBJ2-1 | TRBV24-1 | . | TGTGCCACCAGTGATTCTGAGGGGTACAATGAGCAGTTCTTC | CATSDSEGYNEQFF
. | TRBJ2-5 | TRBV4-3 | few | TGCGCCAGCAGCCAAGGGGGTGGCAGCCAAGAGACCCAGTACTTC | CASSQGGGSQETQYF
TRBD1 | TRBJ2-1 | TRBV10-3 | . | TGTGCCGTCCATCCGGGACAGGGTTTAGATGAGCAGTTCTTC | CAVHPGQGLDEQFF
TRBD1 | TRBJ1-1 | TRBV7-9 | few | TGTGCCAGCGCGACAGGGGTGAACACTGAAGCTTTCTTT | CASATGVNTEAFF
. | TRBJ2-7 | TRBV24-1 | once | TGTGCCACCAGTGATTCGAAAAGGGGCAATCACGAGCAGTACTTC | CATSDSKRGNHEQYF
. | TRBJ1-1 | TRBV7-9 | . | TGTGCCAGCAGCCCAGGACATGCGAACACTGAAGCTTTCTTT | CASSPGHANTEAFF
. | TRBJ2-3 | TRBV7-2 | . | TGTGCCAGCAGCAACACTGGACCTCCTACGCAGTATTTT | CASSNTGPPTQYF
TRBD1 | TRBJ2-6 | TRBV3-1 | . | TGTGCCAGCAGCCGCCGGACAGGGTCTGGGGCCAACGTCCTGACTTTC | CASSRRTGSGANVLTF
TRBD2 | TRBJ2-3 | TRBV6-6 | . | TGTGCCAGCAGAAGCCCGACTAGCGGGGGCACAGATACGCAGTATTTT | CASRSPTSGGTDTQYF
. | TRBJ2-7 | TRBV13 | many | TGTGCCAGCAGCTTAGAATCCGAGCAGTACTTC | CASSLESEQYF
TRBD1 | TRBJ2-7 | TRBV11-3 | . | TGTGCCAGCAGTCAGGGGCAGGGGGCTGTGCAGTACTTC | CASSQGQGAVQYF
TRBD2 | TRBJ2-7 | TRBV4-1 | . | TGCGCCAGCAGCCCCTGGGGGACTAGCGGGGACGAGCAGTACTTC | CASSPWGTSGDEQYF